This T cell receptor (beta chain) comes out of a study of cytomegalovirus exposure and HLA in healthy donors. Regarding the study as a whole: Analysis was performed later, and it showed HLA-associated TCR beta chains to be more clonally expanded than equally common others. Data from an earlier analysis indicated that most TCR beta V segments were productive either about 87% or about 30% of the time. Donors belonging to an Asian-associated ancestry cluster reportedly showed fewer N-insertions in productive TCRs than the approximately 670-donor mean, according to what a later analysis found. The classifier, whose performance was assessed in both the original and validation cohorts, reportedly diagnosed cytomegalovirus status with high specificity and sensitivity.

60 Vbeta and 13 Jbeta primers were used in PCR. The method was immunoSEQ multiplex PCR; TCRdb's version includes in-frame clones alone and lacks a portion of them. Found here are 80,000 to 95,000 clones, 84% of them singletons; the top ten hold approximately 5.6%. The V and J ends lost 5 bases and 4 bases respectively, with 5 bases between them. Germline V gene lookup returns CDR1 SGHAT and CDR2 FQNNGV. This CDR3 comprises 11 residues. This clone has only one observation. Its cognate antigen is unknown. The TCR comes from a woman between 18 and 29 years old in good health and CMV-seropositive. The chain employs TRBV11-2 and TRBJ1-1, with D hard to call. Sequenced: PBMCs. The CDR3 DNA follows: TGTGCCAGCAGCGCCGGCACTGAAGCTTTCTTT. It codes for CASSAGTEAFF. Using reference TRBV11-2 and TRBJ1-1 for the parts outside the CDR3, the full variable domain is EAGVAQSPRYKIIEKRQSVAFWCNPISGHATLYWYQQILGQGPKLLIQFQNNGVVDDSQLPKDRFSAERLKGVDSTLKIQPAKLEDSAVYLCASSAGTEAFFGQGTRLTVV.